The source of this TCR beta chain is a study of cytomegalovirus exposure and HLA in healthy donors. Study-wide context: Caucasian-associated ancestry cluster membership applied to over 80% of 398 genotyped donors. Study outcomes and limitations: Across all donors, roughly uniform sequencing depth was an assumption of the presence/absence analyses. About 87% or about 30% of the time was how often most TCR beta V segments were productive, according to an earlier analysis.

Both 60 Vbeta primers and 13 Jbeta primers went into the PCR. Generated by immunoSEQ multiplex PCR, the TCRdb table keeps only in-frame clones and is missing some. The data contain over 100,000 clones, around 79% of them seen just once; the ten biggest clones take up approximately 3.5%. Concerning this clone: Antigen: not known.

Germline values: CDR1 ENHRY, CDR2 SYGVKD. V lost 7 bases to trimming and J lost 1 base, with 16 bases between them. CDR3 size: 15 residues. Every donor was a healthy person donating bone marrow. The receptor comes from a woman in her twenties or thirties in good health and CMV-seropositive. This chain joins TRBV10-3 and TRBJ1-2; unclear D gene. The specimen sequenced was PBMCs. The CDR3 region is CAIKEWSGNNYGYTF. The CDR3, as DNA: TGTGCCATCAAGGAGTGGTCCGGGAATAACTATGGCTACACCTTC.